Listed here are 8 T cell receptor beta chains from one sample, sequenced in a study of T cells in Graves' hyperthyroidism and ophthalmopathy. Amplified TCR beta CDR3 regions derived from RNA transcripts. First-round RT-PCR targeting the TCR CDR3 was performed with the HTBI primer set. A single record per CDR3 protein comes from TCRdb applying MiXCR to the multiplex PCR reads. The data contain about 700,000 distinct CDR3 sequences, 13% to 15% of them singletons. Sequenced sample: blood. The receptor source for this set is a young woman with Graves' hyperthyroidism.

This clonotype was counted ten times or more. The chain links TRBV3-1 to TRBJ2-6; 11 bases match TRBD2. The germline V gene has CDR1 LGHDT and CDR2 YNNKEL (reference sequence). V gave up 4 bases and J gave up 0 bases; unmatched junction bases: 5. The CDR3 contains 18 residues. CDR3 sequence: CASSPGLAEASGANVLTF. The CDR3 nucleotides read TGTGCCAGCAGCCCGGGACTAGCGGAGGCCTCTGGGGCCAACGTCCTGACTTTC.

This clonotype was counted only a few times. At one end, the junction sequence differs from germline, possibly due to a read error. J is TRBJ2-4 and V is TRBV7-9; D is perhaps TRBD1 or TRBD2 (5 bases each). This CDR3 has 18 amino acids. CDR1 and CDR2 from the germline V gene are SEHNR and FQNEAQ (reference sequence). CDR3 sequence reads: CASSLGAGGGIAKSIQYF. In nucleotides, the CDR3 is TGTGCCAGCAGCCTAGGGGCAGGAGGAGGAATAGCCAAAAGCATTCAGTACTTC.

This clonotype was seen ten or more times. The chain joins TRBV7-9 to TRBJ2-5, with 12 bases lining up with TRBD1. The CDR3 loop spans 16 amino acids. The V gene end was trimmed by 6 bases and the J gene end by 3 bases; junction bases not matched to a gene: 8. Germline assignment: CDR1 SEHNR and CDR2 FQNEAQ (reference sequence). Written as DNA, the CDR3 is TGTGCCAGCAGGGTCCCGGGACAGGGGGCTGAAGAGACCCAGTACTTC. Translation gives CASRVPGQGAEETQYF.

This rearrangement joins TRBV5-8 to TRBJ1-6; a weak D match, TRBD1 (5 bases). V shed 5 bases and J shed 9 bases, with 15 bases lying between them. The CDR3 extends over 14 amino acids. Germline values: CDR1 SGHTS, CDR2 YDEGEE. The DNA for the CDR3 is TGTGCCAGCAGTCGGCAGGGATTGGGTTCACCCCTCCACTTT. Protein: CASSRQGLGSPLHF. Looking up the rest from reference TRBV5-8 and TRBJ1-6 gives the full variable domain: EAGVTQSPTHLIKTRGQQATLRCSPISGHTSVYWYQQALGLGLQFLLWYDEGEERNRGNFPPRFSGRQFPNYSSELNVNALELEDSALYLCASSRQGLGSPLHFGNGTRLTVT.

This clonotype was seen ten or more times. This chain's CDR3 is CASSLWQGSSNQPQHF. CDR3 nucleotides: TGTGCCAGCAGTTTATGGCAGGGTTCGAGCAATCAGCCCCAGCATTTT. V and J are TRBV28 and TRBJ1-5; D is perhaps TRBD1 (5 bases). Germline CDR1 and CDR2: MDHEN and SYDVKM. Trimming stripped 0 bases from V and 1 base from J, with 10 bases between. CDR3 length equals 16 residues.

This clonotype was counted ten times or more. The chain is built from TRBV12-3 or TRBV12-4 and TRBJ2-3; perhaps TRBD2 as D (5 bases). The CDR3 loop spans 13 amino acids. Trimming took 6 bases from V and 8 from J, leaving 15 bases between them. CDR3 DNA sequence: TGTGCCAGCAGCCCCGAGGGTCTGGCTACGCAGTATTTT. This translates into CASSPEGLATQYF.

This clonotype was counted once. The rearrangement joins TRBV6-5 to TRBJ2-3; tentatively, D is TRBD2 (5 bases). With 0 bases removed from V and 5 bases from J, the gap between germline ends came to 12 bases. Germline V CDR1 and CDR2: MNHEY, SVGAGI. The CDR3 length is 15 residues. In nucleotides, the CDR3 is TGTGCCAGCAGTTACTCGGCGGGTAGTGGAGATACGCAGTATTTT. Its translation: CASSYSAGSGDTQYF.

This clonotype was observed many times. The rearrangement uses TRBV4-1 and TRBJ2-1; the D gene is possibly TRBD2 (6 bases). V was pared by 4 bases and J by 9 bases, with 16 bases between. Per germline, CDR1 MGHRA and CDR2 YSYEKL. CDR3 length equals 14 residues. CDR3 DNA: TGCGCCAGCAGCCGCGGGATCTCGACGGGTGAGCAGTTCTTC. Its protein is CASSRGISTGEQFF.